This T cell receptor beta chain originates from a study of OX40 agonist ivuxolimab in advanced cancers. Study-level information: At 82.7% male, the cohort had a mean age of about 60 years, ranging from about 23 to 79. Partial responses were seen in three patients, one with hepatocellular carcinoma and two with cutaneous melanoma. Study-wide results and caveats: Several nonresponders also turned out to have low normalized T-cell clonal expansion.

A word on this clone: Antigen unknown.

V was trimmed by 3 bases and J by 6 bases, leaving 8 bases between them. This CDR3 contains 12 residues. CDR1 is MDHEN, CDR2 SYDVKM, per germline. TCRdb keeps only in-frame clones here, not all; method: immunoSEQ multiplex PCR. The sample lists 95,000 to 110,000 clones, 75% to 95% occurring once. This sequence was found in an adult with an advanced solid tumor such as melanoma, head and neck, liver or kidney cancer. The sample consisted of CD4+ or CD8+ T cells sorted from blood, taken in a trial of the OX40 agonist ivuxolimab. The chain couples TRBV28 to TRBJ1-1; D not certain. Here the CDR3 reads CASSFGRAEAFF. CDR3 nucleotides: TGTGCCAGCAGTTTCGGTAGGGCTGAAGCTTTCTTT.